These 23 T cell receptor beta chains were sequenced from one sample in a study of blood T cell repertoires in COVID-19. Clones were read by immunoSEQ multiplex PCR, and TCRdb kept only the in-frame ones, dropping some. The sample has 95,000 to 150,000 clones, more than 80% seen once. The source material was peripheral blood. These receptors all come from a man between 35 and 55 years old with acute or convalescent COVID-19.

This chain links TRBV19 with TRBJ1-3; D perhaps matches TRBD1 (5 bases). Per the germline V gene, CDR1 is LNHDA and CDR2 is SQIVND (reference sequence). CDR3 length equals 15 residues. V lost 5 bases, J lost 0 bases, and 11 bases lay in between. The CDR3 loop is CASSAAGISGNTIYF. The CDR3 DNA reads TGTGCCAGTAGTGCGGCAGGGATCTCTGGAAACACCATATATTTT.

J is TRBJ1-5 and V is TRBV19; perhaps TRBD1 as D (6 bases). Germline V gene data show CDR1 as LNHDA and CDR2 as SQIVND (reference sequence). V lost 7 bases and J lost 3, with 10 bases in between. The CDR3 spans 13 residues. The CDR3 sequence: CASTNRVNQPQHF. The CDR3 DNA reads TGTGCCAGTACAAACAGGGTCAATCAGCCCCAGCATTTT.

The chain recombines TRBV29-1 with TRBJ2-1; 10 bases map to TRBD2. This CDR3 is built from 14 residues. Germline V gene sequence: CDR1 SQVTM, CDR2 ANQGSEA. V shed 8 bases and J 9 bases; nucleotides not matched to a gene: 13. The CDR3 protein is CSCSIAGGLSEQFF. The CDR3 DNA sequence: TGCAGCTGTTCAATAGCGGGAGGACTAAGTGAGCAGTTCTTC.

V gene TRBV27 combines with J gene TRBJ2-3, with 8 bases identical to TRBD1. The CDR3 has 16 residues. J was trimmed by 4 bases and V by 0 bases; bases with no gene match: 6. Germline CDR1 and CDR2: MNHEY and SMNVEV (reference sequence). The CDR3 region is CASSLSGQGSPDTQYF. The CDR3 DNA reads as TGTGCCAGCAGTTTATCAGGACAGGGATCCCCAGATACGCAGTATTTT.

This clone came up a few times. The chain recombines TRBV21-1 with TRBJ1-6. TRBV21-1 is labeled a pseudogene. The CDR3 is 17 residues long. The CDR3 is CASSKETGRSYNSPLHF. Written as DNA, the CDR3 is TGTGCCAGCAGCAAAGAAACCGGTCGCTCCTATAATTCACCCCTCCACTTT.

The V call is TRBV30, the J call TRBJ1-2; D remains ambiguous. Germline CDR1 GTSNPN, CDR2 SVGIG (reference sequence). Trimming pared 0 bases from V and 6 bases from J, leaving 5 bases between. The CDR3 is made up of 11 amino acids. CDR3 amino acids: CAWSVLHGYTF. The CDR3 DNA is TGTGCCTGGAGTGTACTGCATGGCTACACCTTC.

The chain has TRBV7-9 and TRBJ1-3; D unclear. V was cut by 3 bases and J by 5 bases, with 11 bases left in between. The germline gives CDR1 SEHNR, CDR2 FQNEAQ (reference sequence). CDR3 length: 14 amino acids. The CDR3 protein is CASSFEGFRNTIYF. CDR3 DNA sequence: TGTGCCAGCAGCTTTGAGGGTTTTCGAAACACCATATATTTT.

The chain has TRBV7-2 and TRBJ2-5, with 10 bases matching TRBD1. This CDR3 has 14 residues. CDR1 is SGHTA and CDR2 is FQGNSA in the germline V gene. Trimming removed 3 bases from V and 5 bases from J; junction bases left unmatched: 3. This CDR3 reads CASSLTGGRETQYF. DNA of the CDR3: TGTGCCAGCAGCTTGACAGGGGGCCGGGAGACCCAGTACTTC.

The rearrangement joins TRBV7-3 to TRBJ2-5, with D possibly matching TRBD2 (5 bases). The germline V and J ends were trimmed by 4 bases and 5 bases, with 11 bases remaining between them. The CDR3 consists of 13 residues. Germline V gene data show CDR1 as SGHTA and CDR2 as FQGTGA. The CDR3 sequence: CASSSRLWETQYF. CDR3 in DNA: TGTGCCAGCAGCTCGAGACTATGGGAGACCCAGTACTTC.

The chain is built from TRBV6-2 or TRBV6-3 and TRBJ1-2, with TRBD1 as a possible D gene (5 bases). The CDR3 has 16 amino acids. V was clipped by 4 bases and J by 8 bases, with 23 bases between them. Germline V gene sequence: CDR1 MNHEY, CDR2 SVGEGT. The CDR3: CASSSTRDSLGDGYTF. For the CDR3, the DNA is TGTGCCAGCAGTTCGACCCGGGACTCATTAGGGGACGGCTACACCTTC.

This clone came up once. V and J are TRBV7-2 and TRBJ2-1, with 10 bases fitting TRBD2. Germline CDR1 and CDR2: SGHTA and FQGNSA. V trimming: 6 bases; J trimming: 4 bases; junction bases outside the gene matches: 6. The CDR3 covers 15 residues. In DNA, the CDR3 is TGTGCCAGCAGGACCGGGACTAGCGCGTACAATGAGCAGTTCTTC. The encoded protein is CASRTGTSAYNEQFF. Complete variable domain (other parts from reference TRBV7-2 and TRBJ2-1): GAGVSQSPSNKVTEKGKDVELRCDPISGHTALYWYRQSLGQGLEFLIYFQGNSAPDKSGLPSDRFSAERTGGSVSTLTIQRTQQEDSAVYLCASRTGTSAYNEQFFGPGTRLTVL.

The DNA for the CDR3 is TGTGCCAGCAGTTTTGAGCAGGGGCTGGGTGGAAACACCATATATTTT. Its translation is CASSFEQGLGGNTIYF. J is TRBJ1-3 and V is TRBV13; tentatively, D is TRBD1 (6 bases). This CDR3 is built from 16 residues. V dropped 6 bases and J dropped 3 bases, with 18 bases sitting between them. Germline assignment: CDR1 PRHDT and CDR2 FYEKMQ (reference sequence).

V is TRBV11-2 and J is TRBJ2-2, with D perhaps matching TRBD1 (6 bases). V dropped 3 bases and J dropped 4 bases, with 12 bases sitting between them. CDR3 size: 15 residues. CDR1 SGHAT and CDR2 FQNNGV come from the germline V gene. CDR3 nucleotides: TGTGCCAGCAGCTTCCTTGGGGGCGGCACCGGGGAGCTGTTTTTT. As protein: CASSFLGGGTGELFF.

The gene calls are TRBV27 and TRBJ1-1; 7 bases agree with TRBD1. Germline CDR1 is MNHEY and CDR2 is SMNVEV (reference sequence). Trimming took 6 bases from V and 2 from J; bases not matched to a gene: 6. The CDR3 totals 14 residues. This CDR3 is CASRTGRTNTEAFF. DNA for the CDR3: TGTGCCAGCAGGACAGGGCGTACTAACACTGAAGCTTTCTTT.

This rearrangement joins TRBV6-5 to TRBJ1-5, with 8 bases identical to TRBD1. This CDR3 is 14 amino acids long. Per the germline V gene, CDR1 is MNHEY and CDR2 is SVGAGI. V dropped 6 bases and J dropped 5; count of bases not matched to a gene: 6. The CDR3 here is CASRGQGKDQPQHF. The DNA for the CDR3 is TGTGCCAGCAGAGGACAGGGCAAGGATCAGCCCCAGCATTTT.

The rearrangement uses TRBV30 and TRBJ1-5; no reliable D call. V lost 1 base to trimming and J lost 7 bases, with 14 bases between them. The germline V gene encodes CDR1 GTSNPN and CDR2 SVGIG (reference sequence). CDR3 length equals 14 residues. CDR3 DNA: TGTGCCTGGAGTGACTCACCGGCGGGACAGCCCCAGCATTTT. It encodes CAWSDSPAGQPQHF.

The rearrangement uses TRBV10-3 and TRBJ1-4; D may be TRBD1 (6 bases). Germline lookup yields CDR1 ENHRY and CDR2 SYGVKD. The CDR3 runs 16 residues. Trimming shortened V by 4 bases and J by 8 bases, and 20 bases separated the two germline ends. Written as DNA, the CDR3 is TGTGCCATCAGTGCCTCGGACAGAACTCTTGGGGAAAAACTGTTTTTT. Its translation is CAISASDRTLGEKLFF.

The chain employs TRBV5-1 and TRBJ2-3, with 13 bases matching TRBD2. V lost 4 bases to trimming and J lost 1 base; unmatched junction nucleotides: 3. Germline V gene data show CDR1 as SGHRS and CDR2 as YFSETQ. CDR3 size: 16 residues. CDR3 region: CASSPGTSGGTDTQYF. Written as DNA, the CDR3 is TGCGCCAGCAGCCCAGGGACTAGCGGGGGCACAGATACGCAGTATTTT.

The chain combines TRBV19 with TRBJ2-1; 9 bases agree with TRBD2. The CDR3 spans 15 residues. Unmatched junction bases numbered 9, after V lost 4 bases and J lost 8 bases. Germline V gene lookup returns CDR1 LNHDA and CDR2 SQIVND (reference sequence). In DNA form, the CDR3 reads TGTGCCAGTAGTAGAGGCGGCGGGAGGGCCTATGAGCAGTTCTTC. It specifies CASSRGGGRAYEQFF.

In this sample, this clone turned up a few times. Distinct nucleotide sequences in the sample also encode this CDR3. The CDR3 bases are TGCGCCAGCAGCTTGAGAGGCTCTGGAAACACCATATATTTT. Amino acids: CASSLRGSGNTIYF. V is TRBV5-1 and J is TRBJ1-3, with no clear D. Trimming took off 1 base at V and 0 bases at J, with 5 bases between the two ends. CDR1 is SGHRS, CDR2 YFSETQ, per germline. The CDR3 sequence is 14 residues long.

The CDR3 nucleotides read TGTGCCAGTCTGTCTACAGGGGAAGGTGAGCAGTTCTTC. The encoded protein is CASLSTGEGEQFF. The chain links TRBV6-5 to TRBJ2-1, with 7 bases lining up with TRBD1. The CDR3 length is 13 residues. Per the germline V gene, CDR1 is MNHEY and CDR2 is SVGAGI. Germline trimming cut 9 bases from V and 9 bases from J; bases unmatched to any gene: 11.

This chain connects TRBV7-8 to TRBJ1-2; TRBD1 matches 8 bases. The V and J ends lost 2 bases and 7 bases, in that order; junction bases with no gene match: 6. Germline V CDR1 and CDR2: SGHVS, FQNEAQ. The CDR3 spans 14 residues. The DNA of the CDR3 is TGTGCCAGCAGCTTATATACCACAGGGGGTGGCTACACCTTC. This encodes CASSLYTTGGGYTF.

The rearrangement uses TRBV7-3 and TRBJ2-5; no firm D call. Trimming pared 0 bases from V and 4 bases from J, leaving 12 bases between. CDR3 length: 15 amino acids. CDR1 and CDR2 (germline): SGHTA, FQGTGA. The CDR3, as DNA: TGTGCCAGCAGCTTAACGCGAGGTCCCCGAGAGACCCAGTACTTC. Its translation: CASSLTRGPRETQYF.